The 12 T cell receptor beta chains below come from one sample, sequenced in a study of cytomegalovirus exposure and HLA in healthy donors. 13 Jbeta primers and 60 Vbeta primers were used for the PCR. TCRdb's table, derived via immunoSEQ multiplex PCR, lists solely in-frame clones and lacks some. The repertoire holds approximately 110,000 clones, with around 75% as singletons. Material for sequencing was PBMCs. These receptors were taken from a man aged 55 to 69 in good health and CMV-seropositive.

V is TRBV5-1 and J is TRBJ2-1, with D possibly matching TRBD1 (6 bases). Looked up from germline, CDR1 is SGHRS and CDR2 is YFSETQ. V dropped 1 base and J dropped 5 bases, with 16 bases sitting between them. This CDR3 has 16 residues. The DNA for the CDR3 is TGCGCCAGCAGCTTGATCCCGGACAGCCGCAACAATGAGCAGTTCTTC. Translation: CASSLIPDSRNNEQFF. The complete variable domain, with remaining parts taken from reference TRBV5-1 and TRBJ2-1, reads KAGVTQTPRYLIKTRGQQVTLSCSPISGHRSVSWYQQTPGQGLQFLFEYFSETQRNKGNFPGRFSGRQFSNSRSEMNVSTLELGDSALYLCASSLIPDSRNNEQFFGPGTRLTVL.

The gene calls are TRBV2 and TRBJ1-4; D remains ambiguous. Trimming left V 11 bases short and J 1 base short, with 20 bases between. The germline CDR1 and CDR2 sequences are SNHLY and FYNNEI. This CDR3 region has 16 residues. CDR3: CACRNGKGVTNEKLFF. CDR3 nucleotide sequence: TGTGCCTGCCGAAACGGAAAGGGAGTAACTAATGAAAAACTGTTTTTT.

This clone has only a few counts. This chain connects TRBV11-2 to TRBJ2-1, with D tentatively TRBD1 (6 bases). The V end was cut by 6 bases, the J end by 12 bases, with 15 bases between. The CDR3 spans 12 residues. CDR1 and CDR2 from the germline V gene are SGHAT and FQNNGV. The CDR3 DNA sequence: TGTGCCAGCAGACCCCCACAGGGTAGGCAGTTCTTC. As protein: CASRPPQGRQFF.

As DNA, the CDR3 is TGTGCCAGCAGCCGGGACAGCAGAAAAGAGACCCAGTACTTC. It specifies CASSRDSRKETQYF. This chain connects TRBV28 to TRBJ2-5; 7 bases are a match to TRBD1. This CDR3 contains 14 residues. Germline CDR1 is MDHEN and CDR2 is SYDVKM. With 6 bases clipped from V and 3 bases from J, the junction kept 7 bases outside the gene matches.

This rearrangement joins TRBV5-6 to TRBJ2-7, with D perhaps matching TRBD2 (6 bases). The germline V and J ends were trimmed by 4 bases and 6 bases, with 29 bases remaining between them. Per the germline V gene, CDR1 is SGHDT and CDR2 is YYEEEE. The CDR3 spans 18 residues. Here the CDR3 reads CASSRSVGLTGELGEQYF. The DNA for the CDR3 is TGTGCCAGCAGCCGCTCCGTAGGTCTAACGGGGGAGCTAGGCGAGCAGTACTTC.

CDR3 residues: CASSFPGGHAEQYF. The CDR3 DNA reads as TGTGCCAGCAGCTTCCCCGGAGGCCATGCCGAGCAGTACTTC. The rearrangement links TRBV11-1 to TRBJ2-7; maybe TRBD2 (5 bases). Trimming took 3 bases from V and 6 from J, leaving 15 bases between them. CDR1 is SGHAT, CDR2 FQDESV, per germline (reference sequence). The CDR3 covers 14 residues.

V gene TRBV14 combines with J gene TRBJ1-3; possible D gene TRBD1, 5 bases. Between the trimmed V and J ends, which lost 4 bases and 4 bases, there was a span of 11 bases. This CDR3 spans 14 amino acids. Germline V gene sequence: CDR1 SGHDN, CDR2 FVKESK. The chain's CDR3 is CASSLGQRGNTIYF. As DNA, the CDR3 is TGTGCCAGCAGCCTGGGGCAGAGAGGAAACACCATATATTTT.

The V call is TRBV2, the J call TRBJ2-3; tentative D call: TRBD2 (6 bases). Germline CDR1 SNHLY, CDR2 FYNNEI. This CDR3 has 13 residues. With 5 bases removed from V and 4 bases from J, the gap between germline ends came to 10 bases. This CDR3 is CASSFTSPDTQYF. The CDR3 region has the DNA TGTGCCAGCAGTTTTACTAGCCCAGATACGCAGTATTTT.

The chain combines TRBV23-1 with TRBJ2-7, with 7 bases matching TRBD2. TRBV23-1 is an open reading frame whose function is uncertain. The CDR3 runs to 12 residues. J gave up 3 bases and V 11 bases, and 7 bases lay outside the gene matches. CDR3 DNA sequence: TGCGCCTCCCAAAGGGAGGGCTACGAGCAGTACTTC. Translating gives CASQREGYEQYF.

The rearrangement uses TRBV10-1 and TRBJ2-5; TRBD2 aligns across 8 bases. Unmatched junction bases numbered 16, after V lost 5 bases and J lost 5 bases. The V gene's germline CDR1 is WNHNN and CDR2 SYGVQD (reference sequence). This CDR3 is built from 17 residues. CDR3 DNA sequence: TGCGCCAGCAGTCCACGTTCCGGAACCGGGGGGGTGGAGACCCAGTACTTC. Amino acids: CASSPRSGTGGVETQYF.

This clone was seen once. The chain couples TRBV6-6 to TRBJ2-3; D ambiguous. V lost 4 bases and J 4 bases, leaving 3 bases between the germline ends. The CDR3 covers 11 residues. From germline, CDR1 is MNHNY and CDR2 SVGAGI (reference sequence). This CDR3 is CASSSSDTQYF. The DNA for the CDR3 is TGTGCCAGCAGTTCTTCAGATACGCAGTATTTT.

The chain has TRBV29-1 and TRBJ2-1, with 8 bases fitting TRBD2. The J segment lost 4 bases and the V segment lost 2 bases, leaving 7 bases of the junction unmatched. The CDR3 spans 15 residues. Per the germline V gene, CDR1 is SQVTM and CDR2 is ANQGSEA. The CDR3 nucleotides are TGCAGCGTTGAACTTCGAGGACTAGCATACAATGAGCAGTTCTTC. Amino acids: CSVELRGLAYNEQFF.